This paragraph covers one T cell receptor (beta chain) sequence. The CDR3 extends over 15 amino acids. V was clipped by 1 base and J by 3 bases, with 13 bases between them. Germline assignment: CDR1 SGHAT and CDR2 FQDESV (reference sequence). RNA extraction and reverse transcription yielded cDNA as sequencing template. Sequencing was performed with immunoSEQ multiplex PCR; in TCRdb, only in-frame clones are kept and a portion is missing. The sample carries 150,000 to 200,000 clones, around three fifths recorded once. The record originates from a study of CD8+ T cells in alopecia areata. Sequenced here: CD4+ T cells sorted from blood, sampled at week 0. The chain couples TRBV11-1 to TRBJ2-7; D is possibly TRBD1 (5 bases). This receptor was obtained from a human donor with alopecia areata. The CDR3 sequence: CASSLVGQGIYEQYF. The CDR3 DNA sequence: TGTGCCAGCAGCTTAGTTGGTCAGGGAATCTACGAGCAGTACTTC.